Below, 14 T cell receptor beta chains from the same sample are listed, as sequenced in a study of T cells in localized non-small cell lung cancer. Clones were sequenced by immunoSEQ multiplex PCR, and TCRdb holds only the in-frame ones, with some missing. The table shows under 70,000 clones, with 70% to 90% occurring only once. Sequences were derived from peripheral blood, sampled before any cancer treatment. These receptors all come from a woman aged 35-75 years with stage I lung adenocarcinoma.

The chain links TRBV9 to TRBJ2-1; perhaps TRBD2 as D (6 bases). Germline CDR1 and CDR2: SGDLS and YYNGEE. The CDR3 extends over 11 amino acids. Trimming cost V 2 bases and J 10 bases, with 7 bases left between them. The CDR3 DNA is TGTGCCAGCAGCGTTGGACTAGAGCAGTTCTTC. Translated: CASSVGLEQFF.

The gene calls are TRBV7-9 and TRBJ2-5; TRBD2 might be the D (6 bases). The V end lost 5 bases, the J end lost 5 bases, and 18 bases lay between the germline ends. The germline V gene has CDR1 SEHNR and CDR2 FQNEAQ (reference sequence). This CDR3 region has 15 residues. CDR3 DNA sequence: TGTGCCAGCAGCCCCGGGACTCATGGGGAGGAGACCCAGTACTTC. It codes for CASSPGTHGEETQYF.

The V and J genes are TRBV7-3 and TRBJ2-5; D is possibly TRBD1 or TRBD2 (5 bases each). CDR1 is SGHTA, CDR2 FQGTGA, per germline. The CDR3 extends over 13 amino acids. V shed 5 bases and J shed 1 base, with 8 bases lying between them. CDR3: CASSRDGQETQYF. Written as DNA, the CDR3 is TGTGCCAGCAGCCGGGACGGCCAAGAGACCCAGTACTTC.

This clone is categorized as medium-sized. The chain recombines TRBV29-1 with TRBJ2-3, with D unclear. In germline, CDR1 is SQVTM, CDR2 ANQGSEA. V was cut by 5 bases and J by 4 bases, with 13 bases left in between. CDR3 length: 13 amino acids. CDR3 amino acids: CSVPPLVSDTQYF. For the CDR3, the DNA is TGCAGCGTTCCTCCCCTCGTATCAGATACGCAGTATTTT.

J is TRBJ1-2 and V is TRBV20-1; no reliable D call. The V end was cut by 3 bases, the J end by 4 bases, with 6 bases between. CDR1 and CDR2 from the germline V gene are DFQATT and SNEGSKA (reference sequence). CDR3 length: 11 residues. CDR3 region: CSARVIYGYTF. The CDR3 coding sequence is TGCAGTGCTAGGGTCATCTATGGCTACACCTTC.

The V gene is TRBV29-1, the J gene TRBJ1-2, with 7 bases that match TRBD1. Per the germline V gene, CDR1 is SQVTM and CDR2 is ANQGSEA. This CDR3 region has 12 residues. The V segment lost 3 bases and the J segment 4 bases; nucleotides outside the gene matches: 2. The CDR3 DNA reads TGCAGCGTTGAGACAGGGAGCTATGGCTACACCTTC. Protein sequence: CSVETGSYGYTF.

This clone showed up just a few times. The rearrangement links TRBV4-2 to TRBJ1-1, with D uncertain. This CDR3 has 13 amino acids. Per the germline V gene, CDR1 is LGHNA and CDR2 is YNFKEQ. The V and J ends lost 0 bases and 3 bases respectively, with 5 bases between them. CDR3 protein: CASSQDFHTEAFF. The CDR3 region has the DNA TGTGCCAGCAGCCAAGATTTCCACACTGAAGCTTTCTTT.

The genes are TRBV6-1 and TRBJ2-1; the match to TRBD2 covers 7 bases. The CDR3 loop spans 13 amino acids. Trimming removed 4 bases from V and 10 bases from J; junction bases left unmatched: 7. Germline V lookup: CDR1 MNHNS, CDR2 SASEGT. CDR3 DNA: TGTGCCAGCAGTGGCGAGCGGCGGGGGGAGCAGTTCTTC. It encodes CASSGERRGEQFF.

The V gene is TRBV7-2, the J gene TRBJ1-5, with 8 bases aligning to TRBD1. Germline-derived CDR1 and CDR2 are SGHTA and FQGNSA. The length of the CDR3 is 14 residues. Trimming at V came to 2 bases and at J to 6 bases, leaving 3 bases not matched to a gene. The CDR3 coding sequence is TGTGCCAGCAGCTTAAGGACAGGGAGTCAGCCCCAGCATTTT. Translating it yields CASSLRTGSQPQHF.

The rearrangement links TRBV5-3 to TRBJ1-6; D unclear. TRBV5-3 is given ORF status, its function remaining uncertain. Trimming removed 7 bases at V and 7 bases at J, with 12 bases between. The CDR3 runs to 13 residues. The chain's CDR3 is CARSGKANSPLHF. CDR3 bases: TGTGCCAGATCCGGGAAGGCAAATTCACCCCTCCACTTT.

The chain recombines TRBV30 with TRBJ1-2, with TRBD1 matching 8 bases. V trimming: 4 bases; J trimming: 2 bases; junction bases outside the gene matches: 3. There are 13 residues in the CDR3. Germline CDR1 is GTSNPN and CDR2 is SVGIG (reference sequence). The CDR3 DNA follows: TGTGCCTGGACAGGGGGCAGGAACTATGGCTACACCTTC. Translation gives CAWTGGRNYGYTF.

About this clone itself: An end of the junction does not agree with germline; a read error may underlie this. This chain uses TRBV7-7 with TRBJ2-5, with a possible D match to TRBD2 (5 bases). Germline V gene sequence: CDR1 SSHAT, CDR2 FNYEAQ (reference sequence). The CDR3 length is 13 residues. The CDR3 sequence is CASSLDPGETQYF. In DNA form, the CDR3 reads TGTGCTAGCAGCTTAGACCCGGGGGAGACCCAGTACTTC.

J is TRBJ2-2 and V is TRBV9, with 12 bases lining up with TRBD1. The CDR3 has 16 amino acids. Germline loops: CDR1 SGDLS, CDR2 YYNGEE. J gave up 6 bases and V 3 bases, and 6 bases lay outside the gene matches. As DNA, the CDR3 is TGTGCCAGCAGCGGGGGACAGGGGGCTAGTTCCGGGGAGCTGTTTTTT. It translates to CASSGGQGASSGELFF.

The chain joins TRBV9 to TRBJ1-3; D is undetermined. Trimming took 0 bases from V and 3 from J, leaving 7 bases between them. Germline CDR1 SGDLS, CDR2 YYNGEE. The CDR3 is 14 residues long. The CDR3 region is CASSVDSRGNTIYF. CDR3 sequence (DNA): TGTGCCAGCAGCGTAGACAGTCGTGGAAACACCATATATTTT.